This T cell receptor (beta chain) is from a study of tissue T cells after allogeneic stem cell transplantation. Findings and limits, study-wide: Tissue-detected TCR repertoire was only partly captured by blood and spleen T cells.

Turning to this clone: What it binds is unknown. Genes and germline come from the mouse. The read comes to an end 1 residue before the CDR3 does, leaving the germline J gene to fill in the end.

There are 13 residues in the CDR3. Trimming cost V 7 bases and J 0 bases; bases outside gene matches: 2. Germline V gives CDR1 NNHDY, CDR2 SYVADS. Sequencing used immunoSEQ multiplex PCR; TCRdb keeps in-frame clones, though not all of them. The sample includes 15,000 to 20,000 clones, 60% to 75% seen only once; the top ten take 0.85% to 0.95%. The sequence came from a female BALB/c mouse in good health. These mice share the MHC haplotype H2-d. The sequencing sample was made of spleen. This chain connects TRBV13-3 to TRBJ2-5; TRBD2 agrees at 7 bases. The part of the CDR3 DNA that was read is TGTGCCAGCGGGGGGGTTAACCAAGACACCCAGTAC. Amino acid sequence: CASGGVNQDTQY. The entire CDR3 reads CASGGVNQDTQYF.